These 5 T cell receptor beta chains share one sample of origin, sequenced in a study of regulatory T cells in long-lasting Graves disease (dated by TCRdb to the early 2020s). The receptor library was made with multiplex PCR. Reads for this sample came from an Illumina HiSeq 4000. TCR beta libraries were built with iRepertoire HTBI primers and Arm-PCR amplification of CDR3 regions. The public reads were quality trimmed at Q25 with fastp and then assembled into clones with MiXCR by TCRdb, keeping productive beta chains. A single entry per CDR3 protein holds the most common genes and DNA from its merged rows. The sample has fewer than 550,000 distinct CDR3 sequences on record, about 16% of them singletons. The top ten hold around a quarter of the sample. This specimen's time point label, interpreted: newly diagnosed GD, antithyroid drugs for less than 3 months. For both TCR sequencing and RNA sequencing, RNA was extracted from PBMCs in TRIzol.

This sample also belongs to another study, concerning T cells in Graves' hyperthyroidism and ophthalmopathy.

Sequencing was performed on peripheral blood mononuclear cells (PBMCs), taken at new diagnosis, from a patient treated with antithyroid drugs. Every receptor here comes from a middle-aged woman with Graves disease. Donor details come from another sample of the same person, matched by shared clones.

This clonotype was observed at least ten times. J is TRBJ1-1 and V is TRBV20-1, with D perhaps matching TRBD1 (5 bases). The CDR3 runs 13 residues. Trimming took off 0 bases at V and 5 bases at J, with 10 bases between the two ends. Per germline, CDR1 DFQATT and CDR2 SNEGSKA (reference sequence). The DNA of the CDR3 is TGCAGTGCTAGAGATTCAAGGGGAACTGAAGCTTTCTTT. As protein: CSARDSRGTEAFF.

V usage is TRBV20-1 and J usage is TRBJ1-6; perhaps TRBD1 as D (5 bases). Trimming pared 0 bases from V and 3 bases from J, leaving 9 bases between. The CDR3 totals 15 residues. Per the germline V gene, CDR1 is DFQATT and CDR2 is SNEGSKA (reference sequence). CDR3 bases: TGCAGTGCTAGAGAGGAGCAGGGCTATAATTCACCCCTCCACTTT. This codes for CSAREEQGYNSPLHF.

The chain links TRBV20-1 to TRBJ2-1; TRBD1 matches at 11 bases. The CDR3 loop spans 15 amino acids. Germline V gives CDR1 DFQATT, CDR2 SNEGSKA (reference sequence). Unmatched junction bases numbered 12, after V lost 6 bases and J lost 8 bases. The CDR3 bases are TGCAGTGCAAGACCTTACGGGACAGGGGGTTATGAGCAGTTCTTC. This sequence encodes CSARPYGTGGYEQFF.

This clonotype was seen more than once but under ten times. The chain employs TRBV20-1 and TRBJ2-6; no reliable D call. Trimming removed 6 bases from V and 4 bases from J, with 13 bases in between. The CDR3 extends over 14 amino acids. Looked up from germline, CDR1 is DFQATT and CDR2 is SNEGSKA (reference sequence). The CDR3 nucleotides are TGCAGTGCCCTACGAGGAACAGGGGCCAACGTCCTGACTTTC. This gives the protein CSALRGTGANVLTF.

CDR3 loop: CASSPSGNPYEQYF. The CDR3 nucleotides read TGTGCCAGCAGCCCCTCGGGGAATCCCTACGAGCAGTACTTC. This chain links TRBV9 with TRBJ2-7; a possible D gene is TRBD2 (5 bases). The germline CDR1 and CDR2 sequences are SGDLS and YYNGEE. This CDR3 is built from 14 residues. V lost 4 bases and J 2 bases, leaving 13 bases between the germline ends.